Shown below are 24 T cell receptor beta chains from a single sample sequenced in a study of blood T cell repertoires in COVID-19. Profiled with immunoSEQ multiplex PCR; TCRdb holds only in-frame clones, not every one. The repertoire holds around 200,000 clones, with 70% to 80% as singletons. The source material was peripheral blood. The receptors were sampled from a man between 45 and 60 years old who had recovered from COVID-19.

In this sample, this clone turned up once. In DNA, the CDR3 is TGTGCCAGCAGCCGACTAGCGGGACGCACAGATACGCAGTATTTT. This gives the protein CASSRLAGRTDTQYF. The chain couples TRBV11-2 to TRBJ2-3, with 11 bases that match TRBD2. Per germline, CDR1 SGHAT and CDR2 FQNNGV. This CDR3 is 15 amino acids long. J was trimmed by 1 base and V by 5 bases; bases with no gene match: 2.

The chain carries TRBV19 and TRBJ1-6; 9 bases are a match to TRBD1. The V gene end was trimmed by 7 bases and the J gene end by 10 bases; junction bases not matched to a gene: 8. This CDR3 has 14 residues. From germline, CDR1 is LNHDA and CDR2 SQIVND (reference sequence). The chain's CDR3 is CASKIQGAQSPLHF. DNA for the CDR3: TGTGCCAGTAAGATACAGGGGGCTCAGTCACCCCTCCACTTT.

Only a few counts were recorded for this clone. CDR3: CASSTAGVNTGELFF. In DNA form, the CDR3 reads TGTGCCAGTAGTACAGCCGGGGTAAACACCGGGGAGCTGTTTTTT. The genes are TRBV19 and TRBJ2-2, with D possibly being TRBD2 (5 bases). Germline CDR1 reads LNHDA; CDR2 reads SQIVND (reference sequence). The CDR3 consists of 15 residues. The V end lost 4 bases, the J end lost 2 bases, and 11 bases lay between the germline ends.

This clone appeared a single time. The rearrangement links TRBV30 to TRBJ2-3; 12 nucleotides agree with TRBD2. CDR1 GTSNPN and CDR2 SVGIG come from the germline V gene (reference sequence). V dropped 1 base and J dropped 8; count of bases not matched to a gene: 22. This CDR3 comprises 20 residues. CDR3 sequence reads: CAWSERQGRLAGGPLGTQYF. In DNA form, the CDR3 reads TGTGCCTGGAGTGAAAGACAGGGAAGGCTAGCGGGAGGGCCATTAGGTACGCAGTATTTT.

The rearrangement uses TRBV19 and TRBJ1-4; a weak D match, TRBD1 (6 bases). V shed 5 bases and J shed 0 bases, with 16 bases lying between them. The CDR3 contains 17 residues. Germline CDR1 LNHDA, CDR2 SQIVND (reference sequence). The CDR3 reads CASSSLDRAATNEKLFF. Written as DNA, the CDR3 is TGTGCCAGTAGTTCGTTGGACAGAGCCGCAACTAATGAAAAACTGTTTTTT.

The chain joins TRBV7-8 to TRBJ2-1, with 9 bases aligning to TRBD1. Germline trimming cut 4 bases from V and 3 bases from J; bases unmatched to any gene: 4. Per the germline V gene, CDR1 is SGHVS and CDR2 is FQNEAQ. There are 15 residues in the CDR3. The CDR3, as DNA: TGTGCCAGCAGCTATACAGGGGGCAGCTACAATGAGCAGTTCTTC. It specifies CASSYTGGSYNEQFF.

This clone was seen once. This chain joins TRBV7-2 and TRBJ2-7; 8 positions agree with TRBD2. The CDR3 consists of 17 residues. Germline assignment: CDR1 SGHTA and CDR2 FQGNSA. V shed 1 base and J 3 bases; nucleotides not matched to a gene: 11. This CDR3 is CASSLGWASGSLYEQYF. For the CDR3, the DNA is TGTGCCAGCAGCTTAGGTTGGGCTAGCGGGTCCCTCTACGAGCAGTACTTC.

The genes are TRBV10-3 and TRBJ1-4; D possibly corresponds to TRBD1 (6 bases). Trimming removed 0 bases at V and 2 bases at J, with 7 bases between. The CDR3 has 15 residues. CDR1 is ENHRY and CDR2 is SYGVKD in the germline V gene. The CDR3 DNA reads TGTGCCATCAGTGAGTCGGGGGCTACTAATGAAAAACTGTTTTTT. This encodes CAISESGATNEKLFF.

The chain is built from TRBV7-2 and TRBJ1-1; 7 bases map to TRBD1. Germline CDR1 reads SGHTA; CDR2 reads FQGNSA. Losses at the gene ends were 4 bases for V and 4 bases for J; bases not matched to a gene: 6. The CDR3 totals 14 residues. CDR3 sequence: CASSWRAGGTEAFF. CDR3 sequence (DNA): TGTGCCAGCAGCTGGCGGGCAGGGGGCACTGAAGCTTTCTTT.

This clone has a handful of counts. The chain recombines TRBV30 with TRBJ2-1, with 11 bases lining up with TRBD2. Losses at the gene ends were 2 bases for V and 2 bases for J; bases not matched to a gene: 5. From germline, CDR1 is GTSNPN and CDR2 SVGIG (reference sequence). This CDR3 has 16 amino acids. Here the CDR3 reads CAWSTPTSGTYNEQFF. Here the CDR3 DNA reads TGTGCCTGGAGTACCCCGACTAGCGGGACCTACAATGAGCAGTTCTTC.

The gene calls are TRBV2 and TRBJ2-2, with D perhaps matching TRBD2 (6 bases). CDR3 length: 14 amino acids. CDR1 and CDR2 from the germline V gene are SNHLY and FYNNEI. Trimming shortened V by 5 bases and J by 7 bases, and 14 bases separated the two germline ends. The CDR3 region has the DNA TGTGCCAGCAGTCGGAGGGGTATTGGCGGGGAGCTGTTTTTT. Protein: CASSRRGIGGELFF. Supplemented by reference TRBV2 and TRBJ2-2, the full variable domain reads EPEVTQTPSHQVTQMGQEVILRCVPISNHLYFYWYRQILGQKVEFLVSFYNNEISEKSEIFDDQFSVERPDGSNFTLKIRSTKLEDSAMYFCASSRRGIGGELFFGEGSRLTVL.

The rearrangement links TRBV6-2 or TRBV6-3 to TRBJ2-1; D might be TRBD2 (6 bases). Trimming pared 0 bases from V and 15 bases from J, leaving 15 bases between. Germline CDR1 and CDR2: MNHEY and SVGEGT. The CDR3 loop spans 13 amino acids. The chain's CDR3 is CASSYSISGTGFF. CDR3 nucleotide sequence: TGTGCCAGCAGTTACTCGATCTCCGGGACTGGGTTCTTC.

The rearrangement uses TRBV7-3 and TRBJ1-1, with D unclear. CDR1 is SGHTA, CDR2 FQGTGA, per germline. This CDR3 contains 12 residues. V lost 1 base and J lost 3, with 3 bases in between. The CDR3 reads CASSLIYTEAFF. CDR3 nucleotide sequence: TGTGCCAGCAGCTTAATCTACACTGAAGCTTTCTTT. Supplemented by reference TRBV7-3 and TRBJ1-1, the full variable domain reads GAGVSQTPSNKVTEKGKYVELRCDPISGHTALYWYRQSLGQGPEFLIYFQGTGAADDSGLPNDRFFAVRPEGSVSTLKIQRTERGDSAVYLCASSLIYTEAFFGQGTRLTVV.

The chain carries TRBV6-5 and TRBJ1-4; D is possibly TRBD1 (6 bases). This CDR3 region has 14 residues. The germline CDR1 and CDR2 sequences are MNHEY and SVGAGI. With 7 bases removed from V and 4 bases from J, the gap between germline ends came to 13 bases. The CDR3 sequence: CASNWGQLNEKLFF. The CDR3 DNA sequence: TGTGCCAGCAACTGGGGGCAACTTAATGAAAAACTGTTTTTT.

The gene calls are TRBV7-9 and TRBJ1-6; tentatively, D is TRBD1 (5 bases). V lost 5 bases, J lost 7 bases, and 15 bases lay in between. This CDR3 has 15 residues. From germline, CDR1 is SEHNR and CDR2 FQNEAQ (reference sequence). Here the CDR3 reads CASSPGGAQNSPLHF. CDR3 in DNA: TGTGCCAGCAGCCCCGGAGGGGCGCAAAATTCACCCCTCCACTTT.

This clone appeared once. The junction does not match germline at one end; this may be a read error. V and J are TRBV27 and TRBJ2-1; TRBD2 agrees at 11 bases. This CDR3 has 15 amino acids. The germline V gene has CDR1 MNHEY and CDR2 SMNVEV (reference sequence). As DNA, the CDR3 is TGTGCCACCAGTCCCACTAGCGGGAGTTACGGTGAGCAGTTCTTC. The encoded protein is CATSPTSGSYGEQFF.

This clone occurred once. V and J are TRBV30 and TRBJ1-2; D might be TRBD1 (6 bases). The ends were cut back, 3 bases at V and 5 bases at J, with 19 bases in the middle. The CDR3 extends over 15 amino acids. From germline, CDR1 is GTSNPN and CDR2 SVGIG (reference sequence). The CDR3 DNA is TGTGCCTGGAGCGACCAACCACAGGGTTTTTATGGCTACACCTTC. This encodes CAWSDQPQGFYGYTF.

This clone showed up just once. The chain carries TRBV21-1 and TRBJ1-4. TRBV21-1 is marked as a pseudogene. The CDR3 totals 16 residues. CDR3: CASSKRCWRVNEKLFF. The CDR3, as DNA: TGTGCCAGCAGCAAACGCTGTTGGAGGGTAAATGAAAAACTGTTTTTT.

V is TRBV15 and J is TRBJ2-7; D remains unclear. V shed 3 bases and J shed 3 bases, with 9 bases lying between them. Germline V gene sequence: CDR1 LNHNV, CDR2 YYDKDF (reference sequence). The CDR3 runs 13 residues. Written as DNA, the CDR3 is TGTGCCACCAGCAGTAACAGAGACTACGAGCAGTACTTC. Translated, it gives CATSSNRDYEQYF.

The V and J genes are TRBV7-9 and TRBJ1-5; D perhaps matches TRBD1 (5 bases). Trimming pared 0 bases from V and 4 bases from J, leaving 7 bases between. The germline gives CDR1 SEHNR, CDR2 FQNEAQ (reference sequence). This CDR3 is 14 amino acids long. CDR3 in amino acids: CASSLAAGNQPQHF. The DNA of the CDR3 is TGTGCCAGCAGCTTAGCAGCAGGGAATCAGCCCCAGCATTTT.

This clone was counted between two and nine times. J is TRBJ2-1 and V is TRBV11-3; 10 bases fit TRBD2. This CDR3 comprises 15 residues. V shed 5 bases and J 2 bases; nucleotides not matched to a gene: 3. Germline V gene data show CDR1 as SGHNT and CDR2 as YENEEA. The CDR3 bases are TGTGCCAGCAGCCGGAGCGGGAGGGCCTACAATGAGCAGTTCTTC. Amino acids: CASSRSGRAYNEQFF.

This clone was counted between two and nine times. The V call is TRBV18, the J call TRBJ1-2; the D gene is possibly TRBD1 (6 bases). CDR3 length equals 16 residues. Germline CDR1 reads KGHSH; CDR2 reads LQKENI. V lost 1 base and J 3 bases, leaving 15 bases between the germline ends. In nucleotides, the CDR3 is TGTGCCAGCTCACCACAAAGCCAGGGGCCGCACTATGGCTACACCTTC. This gives the protein CASSPQSQGPHYGYTF.

This chain connects TRBV6-5 to TRBJ2-7, with D possibly being TRBD1 (5 bases). V lost 8 bases and J lost 1, with 15 bases in between. CDR1 MNHEY and CDR2 SVGAGI come from the germline V gene. The CDR3 loop spans 14 amino acids. CDR3 residues: CASRTWGLSYEQYF. The CDR3, as DNA: TGTGCCAGCCGAACTTGGGGCCTATCCTACGAGCAGTACTTC.

The chain is built from TRBV6-2 or TRBV6-3 and TRBJ1-1; possible D gene TRBD1, 6 bases. Germline V gives CDR1 MNHEY, CDR2 SVGEGT. The length of the CDR3 is 14 residues. The germline V and J ends were trimmed by 5 bases and 4 bases, with 14 bases remaining between them. The CDR3 DNA reads TGTGCCAGCAGTACTCCCGACAGGTTCACTGAAGCTTTCTTT. Its translation is CASSTPDRFTEAFF.